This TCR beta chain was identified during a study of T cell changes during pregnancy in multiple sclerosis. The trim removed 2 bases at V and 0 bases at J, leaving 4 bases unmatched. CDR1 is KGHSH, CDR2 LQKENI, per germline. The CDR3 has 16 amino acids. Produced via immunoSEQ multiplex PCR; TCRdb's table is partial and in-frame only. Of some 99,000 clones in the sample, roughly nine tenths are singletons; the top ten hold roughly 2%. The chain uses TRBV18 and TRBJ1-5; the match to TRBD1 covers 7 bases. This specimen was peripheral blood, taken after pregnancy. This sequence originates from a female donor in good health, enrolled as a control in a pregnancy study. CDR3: CASSPVTGDSNQPQHF. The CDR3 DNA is TGTGCCAGCTCACCAGTTACAGGGGATAGCAATCAGCCCCAGCATTTT. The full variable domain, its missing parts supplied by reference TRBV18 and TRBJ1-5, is NAGVMQNPRHLVRRRGQEARLRCSPMKGHSHVYWYRQLPEEGLKFMVYLQKENIIDESGMPKERFSAEFPKEGPSILRIQQVVRGDSAAYFCASSPVTGDSNQPQHFGDGTRLSIL.